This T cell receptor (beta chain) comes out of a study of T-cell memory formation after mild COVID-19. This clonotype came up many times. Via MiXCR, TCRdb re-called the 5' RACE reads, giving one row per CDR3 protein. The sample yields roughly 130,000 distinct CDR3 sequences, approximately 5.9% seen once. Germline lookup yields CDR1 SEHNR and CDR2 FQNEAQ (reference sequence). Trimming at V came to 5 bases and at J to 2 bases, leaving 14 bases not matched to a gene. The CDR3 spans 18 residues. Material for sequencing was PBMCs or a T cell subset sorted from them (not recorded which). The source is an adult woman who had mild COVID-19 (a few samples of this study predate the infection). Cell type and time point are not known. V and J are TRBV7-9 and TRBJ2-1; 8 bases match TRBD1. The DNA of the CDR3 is TGTGCCAGCAGCCCAGGGGGCATGTGGCTAGCGCCCTACAATGAGCAGTTCTTC. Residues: CASSPGGMWLAPYNEQFF.